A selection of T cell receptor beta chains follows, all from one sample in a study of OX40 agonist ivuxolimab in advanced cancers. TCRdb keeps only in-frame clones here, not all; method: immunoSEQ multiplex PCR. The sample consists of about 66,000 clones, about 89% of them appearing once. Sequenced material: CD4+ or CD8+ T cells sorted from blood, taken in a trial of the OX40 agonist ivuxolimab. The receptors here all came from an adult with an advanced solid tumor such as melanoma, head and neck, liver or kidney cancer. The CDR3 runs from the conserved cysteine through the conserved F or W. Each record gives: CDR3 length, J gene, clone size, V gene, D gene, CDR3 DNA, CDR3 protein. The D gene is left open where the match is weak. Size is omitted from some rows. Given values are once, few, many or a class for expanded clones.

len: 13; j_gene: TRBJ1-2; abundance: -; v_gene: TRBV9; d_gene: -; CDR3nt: TGTGCCAGCAGCGTAGTAGGGAGGGATGGCTACACCTTC; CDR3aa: CASSVVGRDGYTF
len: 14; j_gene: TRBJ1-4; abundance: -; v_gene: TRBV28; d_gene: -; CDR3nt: TGTGCCAGCAGTTCCCGGGACTCCAATGAAAAACTGTTTTTT; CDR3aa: CASSSRDSNEKLFF
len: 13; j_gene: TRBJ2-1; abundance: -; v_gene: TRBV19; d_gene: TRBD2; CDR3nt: TGTGCCAGTACTAGCGGGAGTGTTAATGAGCAGTTCTTC; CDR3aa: CASTSGSVNEQFF
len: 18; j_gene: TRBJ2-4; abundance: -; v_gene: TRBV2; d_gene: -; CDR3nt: TGTGCCAGCAGTGAGTCCCTATTTGGGGGAGTGGCCAAAAACATTCAGTACTTC; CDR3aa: CASSESLFGGVAKNIQYF
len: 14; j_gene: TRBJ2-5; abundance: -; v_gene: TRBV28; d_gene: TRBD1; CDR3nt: TGTGCCAGCAGTCCCCGACAGGGGCTGGAGACCCAGTACTTC; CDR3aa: CASSPRQGLETQYF
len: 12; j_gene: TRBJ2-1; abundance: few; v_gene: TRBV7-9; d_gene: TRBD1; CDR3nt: TGTGCCAGCAGCTTAGCGCGCAGGGACAGGGTCTTC; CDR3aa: CASSLARRDRVF
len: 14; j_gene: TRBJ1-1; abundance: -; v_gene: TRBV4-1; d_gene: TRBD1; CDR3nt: TGCGCCAGCAGCCTCCTGACAGGGGGAACTGAAGCTTTCTTT; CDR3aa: CASSLLTGGTEAFF
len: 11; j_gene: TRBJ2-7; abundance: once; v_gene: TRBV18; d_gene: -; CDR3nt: TGTGCCAGCTCTCTCAGGGGCGAGCAGTACTTC; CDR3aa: CASSLRGEQYF
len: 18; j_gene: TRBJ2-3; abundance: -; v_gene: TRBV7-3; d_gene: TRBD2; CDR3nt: TGTGCCAGCAGCCCTCGTCCGGGACTAGCGGGAGAATGGGATACGCAGTATTTT; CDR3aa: CASSPRPGLAGEWDTQYF
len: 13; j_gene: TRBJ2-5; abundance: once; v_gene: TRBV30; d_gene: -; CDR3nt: TGTGCCTGGAGTGGAGGGAACCAAGAGACCCAGTACTTC; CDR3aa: CAWSGGNQETQYF
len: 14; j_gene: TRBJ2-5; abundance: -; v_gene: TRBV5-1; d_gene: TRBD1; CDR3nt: TGCGCCAGCTCGCCGACAGGGGGCCGGGAGACCCAGTACTTC; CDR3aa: CASSPTGGRETQYF
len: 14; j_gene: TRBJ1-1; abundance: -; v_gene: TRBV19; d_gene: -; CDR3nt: TGTGCCAGTAGTATTAAGACCTTCGGTACTGAAGCTTTCTTT; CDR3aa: CASSIKTFGTEAFF
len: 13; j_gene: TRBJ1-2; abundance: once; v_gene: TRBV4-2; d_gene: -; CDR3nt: TGTGCCAGCAGCTTCACAGAAGACTATGGCTACACCTTC; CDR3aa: CASSFTEDYGYTF
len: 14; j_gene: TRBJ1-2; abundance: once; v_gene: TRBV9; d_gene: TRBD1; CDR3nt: TGTGCCAGCAGCGTAGGGCAGGGGGCTTACGGCTACACCTTC; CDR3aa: CASSVGQGAYGYTF
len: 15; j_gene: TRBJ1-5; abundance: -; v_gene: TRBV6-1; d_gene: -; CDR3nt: TGTGCCAGCAGTGAAGACGATGGTCGGTATCAGCCCCAGCATTTT; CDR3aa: CASSEDDGRYQPQHF
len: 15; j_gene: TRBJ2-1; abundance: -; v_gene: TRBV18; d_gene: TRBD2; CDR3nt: TGTGCCAGCTCACCCCAAATAGCGGGAGAAAATGAGCAGTTCTTC; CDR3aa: CASSPQIAGENEQFF
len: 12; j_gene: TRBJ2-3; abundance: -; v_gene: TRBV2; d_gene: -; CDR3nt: TGTGCCAGCAGTGCCCCGGGTGATACGCAGTATTTT; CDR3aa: CASSAPGDTQYF
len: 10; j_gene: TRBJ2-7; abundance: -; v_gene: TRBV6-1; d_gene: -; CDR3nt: TGTGCCAGCAGTGAACGGCCCCCGCACTTC; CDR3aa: CASSERPPHF
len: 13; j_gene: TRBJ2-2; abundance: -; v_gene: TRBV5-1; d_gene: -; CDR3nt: TGCGCCAGCAGCTTGGTAGGCACCGGGGAGCTGTTTTTT; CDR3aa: CASSLVGTGELFF
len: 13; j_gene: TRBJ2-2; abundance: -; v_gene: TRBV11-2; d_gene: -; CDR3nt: TGTGCCAGCAGCAAGACCCACACCGGGGAGCTGTTTTTT; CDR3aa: CASSKTHTGELFF
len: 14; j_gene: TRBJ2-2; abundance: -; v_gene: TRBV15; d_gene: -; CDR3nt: TGTGCCACCAGCAGGGGGACTTTCACCGGGGAGCTGTTTTTT; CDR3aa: CATSRGTFTGELFF
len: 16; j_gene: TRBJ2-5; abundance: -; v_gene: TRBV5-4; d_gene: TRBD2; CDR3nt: TGTGCCAGCAGCACGAGGACTAGCGGGTCCCAAGAGACCCAGTACTTC; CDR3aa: CASSTRTSGSQETQYF
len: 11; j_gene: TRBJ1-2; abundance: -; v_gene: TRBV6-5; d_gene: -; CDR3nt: TGTGCCAGCAGCCTAACTTATGGCTACACCTTC; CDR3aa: CASSLTYGYTF
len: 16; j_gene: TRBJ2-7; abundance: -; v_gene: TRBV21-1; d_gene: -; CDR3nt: TGTGCCAGCAGCAATAACGACAGCCAGAGCTCCTACGAGCAGTACTTC; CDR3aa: CASSNNDSQSSYEQYF
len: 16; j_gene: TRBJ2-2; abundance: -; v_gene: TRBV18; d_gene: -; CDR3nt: TGTGCCAGCTCACGTGAGGGGATGGCTGTCACCGGGGAGCTGTTTTTT; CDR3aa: CASSREGMAVTGELFF
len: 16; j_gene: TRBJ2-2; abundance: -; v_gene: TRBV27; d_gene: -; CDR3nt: TGTGCCAGCAGTCTTCCCTTAGGGACCCAGGGCGGGGAGCTGTTTTTT; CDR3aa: CASSLPLGTQGGELFF
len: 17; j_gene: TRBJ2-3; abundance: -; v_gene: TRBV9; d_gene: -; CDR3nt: TGTGCCAGCAGCGTAGAAAGTACCTGGGGGGGCACAGATACGCAGTATTTT; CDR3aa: CASSVESTWGGTDTQYF
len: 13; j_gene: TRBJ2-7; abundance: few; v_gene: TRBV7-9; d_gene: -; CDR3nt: TGTGCCAGCGGCCGGGTGGGGAACTACGAGCAGTACTTC; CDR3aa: CASGRVGNYEQYF
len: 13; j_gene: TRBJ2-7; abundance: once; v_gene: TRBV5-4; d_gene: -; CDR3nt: TGTGCCAGCAGCTTGGCAGGTAGCTACGAGCAGTACTTC; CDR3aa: CASSLAGSYEQYF
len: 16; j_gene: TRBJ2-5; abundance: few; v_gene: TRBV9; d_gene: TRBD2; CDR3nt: TGTGCCAGCAGCGTTAGCCTAGCGGCAAACCAAGAGACCCAGTACTTC; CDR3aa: CASSVSLAANQETQYF
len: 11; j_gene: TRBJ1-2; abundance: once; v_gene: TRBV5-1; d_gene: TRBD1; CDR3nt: TGCGCCAGCTCCCAGGGGGATGGCTACACCTTC; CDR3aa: CASSQGDGYTF
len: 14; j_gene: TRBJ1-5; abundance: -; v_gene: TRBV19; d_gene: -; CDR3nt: TGTGCCAGTAGTATTGGAGCGTCTGGCCAGCCCCAGCATTTT; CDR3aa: CASSIGASGQPQHF
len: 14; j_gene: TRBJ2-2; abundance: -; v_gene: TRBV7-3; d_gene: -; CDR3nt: TGTGCCAGCAGCCGCTCGTGGGAAACCGGGGAGCTGTTTTTT; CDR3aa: CASSRSWETGELFF
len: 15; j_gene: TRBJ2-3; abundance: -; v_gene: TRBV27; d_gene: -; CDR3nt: TGTGCCAGCAGTTGGAAGGGGGGGCTAACAGATACGCAGTATTTT; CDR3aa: CASSWKGGLTDTQYF
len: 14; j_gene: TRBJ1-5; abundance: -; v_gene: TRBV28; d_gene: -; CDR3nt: TGTGCCAGCAGTTTATATGGGCAAAATCAGCCCCAGCATTTT; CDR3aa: CASSLYGQNQPQHF
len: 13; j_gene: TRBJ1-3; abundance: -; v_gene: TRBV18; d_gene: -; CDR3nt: TGTGCCAGCTCAGGGGACTCTGGAAACACCATATATTTT; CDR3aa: CASSGDSGNTIYF
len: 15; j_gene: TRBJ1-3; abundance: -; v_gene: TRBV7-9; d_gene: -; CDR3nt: TGTGCCAGCAGCTTAGGAGACAGCTCTGGAAACACCATATATTTT; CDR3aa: CASSLGDSSGNTIYF
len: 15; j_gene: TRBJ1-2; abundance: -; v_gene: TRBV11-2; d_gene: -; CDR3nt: TGTGCCAGCAGCTCTCTCCGGGCAGACCCGGAGGGCTACACCTTC; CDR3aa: CASSSLRADPEGYTF
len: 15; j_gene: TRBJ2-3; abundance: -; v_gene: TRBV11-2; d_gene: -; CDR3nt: TGTGCCAGCAGCTTCAGAAGCCCTAGCACAGATACGCAGTATTTT; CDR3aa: CASSFRSPSTDTQYF
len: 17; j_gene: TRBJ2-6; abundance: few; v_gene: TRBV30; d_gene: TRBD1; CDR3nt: TGTGCCTGGAGCGTTGACAGGGGCACTACTGGGGCCAACGTCCTGACTTTC; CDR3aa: CAWSVDRGTTGANVLTF
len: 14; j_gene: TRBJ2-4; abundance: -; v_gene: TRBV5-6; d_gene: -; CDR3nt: TGTGCCAGCAGCTTTCGGGGAAACAAAAACATTCAGTACTTC; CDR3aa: CASSFRGNKNIQYF
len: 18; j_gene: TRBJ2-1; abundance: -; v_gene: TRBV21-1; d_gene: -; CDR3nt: TGTGCCAGCAGCAGGGGTGTAGCGGGATTGATCTCCTACAATGAGCAGTTCTTC; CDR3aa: CASSRGVAGLISYNEQFF
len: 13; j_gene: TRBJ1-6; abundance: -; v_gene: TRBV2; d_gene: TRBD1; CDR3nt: TGTGCCAAGAAGGGGGCCGCGAATTCACCCCTCCACTTT; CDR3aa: CAKKGAANSPLHF
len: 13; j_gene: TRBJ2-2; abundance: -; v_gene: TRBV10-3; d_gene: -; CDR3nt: TGTGCCATCAGCAGGGACCGCACCGGGGAGCTGTTTTTT; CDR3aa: CAISRDRTGELFF
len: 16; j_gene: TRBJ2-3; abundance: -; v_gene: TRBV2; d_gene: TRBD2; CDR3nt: TGTGCCGAAACTGGGACTAGCGGGAGAAGCACAGATACGCAGTATTTT; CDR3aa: CAETGTSGRSTDTQYF